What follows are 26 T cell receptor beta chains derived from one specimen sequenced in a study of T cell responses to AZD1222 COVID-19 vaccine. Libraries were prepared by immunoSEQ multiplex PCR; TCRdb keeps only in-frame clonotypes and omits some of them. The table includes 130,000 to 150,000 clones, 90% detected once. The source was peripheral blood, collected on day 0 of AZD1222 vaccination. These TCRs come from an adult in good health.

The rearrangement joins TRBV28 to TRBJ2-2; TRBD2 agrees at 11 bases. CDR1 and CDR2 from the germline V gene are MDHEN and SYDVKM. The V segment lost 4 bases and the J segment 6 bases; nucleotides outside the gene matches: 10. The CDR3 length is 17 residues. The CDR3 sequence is CASSYPGLAGGAGELFF. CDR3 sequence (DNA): TGTGCCAGCAGTTACCCCGGGCTAGCGGGAGGTGCCGGGGAGCTGTTTTTT.

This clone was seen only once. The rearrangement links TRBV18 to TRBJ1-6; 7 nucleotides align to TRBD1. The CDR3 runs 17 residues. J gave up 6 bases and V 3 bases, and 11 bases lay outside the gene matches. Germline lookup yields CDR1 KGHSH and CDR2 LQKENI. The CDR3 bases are TGTGCCAGCTCACCCAACCAAGGGACAGCATTTAATTCACCCCTCCACTTT. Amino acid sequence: CASSPNQGTAFNSPLHF.

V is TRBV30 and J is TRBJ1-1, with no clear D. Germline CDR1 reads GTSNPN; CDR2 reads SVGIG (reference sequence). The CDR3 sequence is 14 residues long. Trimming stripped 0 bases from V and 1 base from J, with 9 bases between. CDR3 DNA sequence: TGTGCCTGGAGTGTAATGGGCGGGAACACTGAAGCTTTCTTT. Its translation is CAWSVMGGNTEAFF.

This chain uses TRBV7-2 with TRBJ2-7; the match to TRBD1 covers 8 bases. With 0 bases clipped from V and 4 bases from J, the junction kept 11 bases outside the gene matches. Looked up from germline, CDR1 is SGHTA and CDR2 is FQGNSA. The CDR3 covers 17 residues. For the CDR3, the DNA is TGTGCCAGCAGCTTAGCCTTTTGGGCAGGGGGCAGGTACGAGCAGTACTTC. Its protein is CASSLAFWAGGRYEQYF.

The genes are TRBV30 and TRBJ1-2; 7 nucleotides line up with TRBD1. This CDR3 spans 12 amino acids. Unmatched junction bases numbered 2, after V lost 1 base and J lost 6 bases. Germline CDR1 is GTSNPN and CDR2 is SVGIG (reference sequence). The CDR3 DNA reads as TGTGCCTGGAGTGAGGGGGCCAATGGCTACACCTTC. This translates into CAWSEGANGYTF.

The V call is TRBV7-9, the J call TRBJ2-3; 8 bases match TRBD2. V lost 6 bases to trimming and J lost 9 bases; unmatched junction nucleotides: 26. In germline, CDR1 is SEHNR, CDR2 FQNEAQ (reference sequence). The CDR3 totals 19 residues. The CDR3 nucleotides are TGTGCCAGCAGACCCGGCGGGCGGCGACTAGCGAACTGTGTTGTGACGCAGTATTTT. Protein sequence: CASRPGGRRLANCVVTQYF.

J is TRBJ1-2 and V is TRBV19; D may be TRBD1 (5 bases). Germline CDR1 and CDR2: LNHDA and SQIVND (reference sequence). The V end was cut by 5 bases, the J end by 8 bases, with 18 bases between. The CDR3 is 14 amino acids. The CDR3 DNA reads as TGTGCCAGTAGTTCTGGGGCGCGCCTCAGGGGCTACACCTTC. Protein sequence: CASSSGARLRGYTF. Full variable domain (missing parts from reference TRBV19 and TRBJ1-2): DGGITQSPKYLFRKEGQNVTLSCEQNLNHDAMYWYRQDPGQGLRLIYYSQIVNDFQKGDIAEGYSVSREKKESFPLTVTSAQKNPTAFYLCASSSGARLRGYTFGSGTRLTVV.

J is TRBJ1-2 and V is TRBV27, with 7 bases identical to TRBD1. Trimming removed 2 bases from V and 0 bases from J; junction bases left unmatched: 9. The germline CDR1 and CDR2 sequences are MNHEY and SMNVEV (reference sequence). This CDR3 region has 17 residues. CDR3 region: CASSLRGQLIANYGYTF. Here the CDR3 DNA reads TGTGCCAGCAGTTTAAGGGGACAGCTTATTGCTAACTATGGCTACACCTTC.

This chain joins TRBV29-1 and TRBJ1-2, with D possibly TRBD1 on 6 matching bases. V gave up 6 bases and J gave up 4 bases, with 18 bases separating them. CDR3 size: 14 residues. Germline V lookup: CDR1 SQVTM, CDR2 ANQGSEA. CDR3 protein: CSVQGGQYRYGYTF. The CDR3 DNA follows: TGCAGCGTCCAAGGGGGGCAGTACCGCTATGGCTACACCTTC.

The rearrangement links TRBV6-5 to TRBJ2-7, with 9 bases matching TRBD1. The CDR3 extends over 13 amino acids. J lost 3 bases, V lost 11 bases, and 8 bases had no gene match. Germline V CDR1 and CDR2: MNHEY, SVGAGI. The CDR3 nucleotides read TGTGCCGCGCGAGGGACAGGGAACTACGAGCAGTACTTC. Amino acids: CAARGTGNYEQYF.

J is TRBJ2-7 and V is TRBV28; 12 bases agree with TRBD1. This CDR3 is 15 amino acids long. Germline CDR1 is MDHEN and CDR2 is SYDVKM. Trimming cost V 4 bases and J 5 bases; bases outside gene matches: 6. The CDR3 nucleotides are TGTGCCAGCAGTTCCAAGGGACAGGGGGCCGACGAGCAGTACTTC. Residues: CASSSKGQGADEQYF.

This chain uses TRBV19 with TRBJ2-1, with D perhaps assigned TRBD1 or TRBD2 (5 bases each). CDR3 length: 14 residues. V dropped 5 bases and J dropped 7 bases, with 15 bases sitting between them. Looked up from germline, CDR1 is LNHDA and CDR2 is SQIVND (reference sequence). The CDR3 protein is CASSRPNEGNEQFF. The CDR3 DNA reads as TGTGCCAGTAGTCGACCGAATGAGGGGAATGAGCAGTTCTTC.

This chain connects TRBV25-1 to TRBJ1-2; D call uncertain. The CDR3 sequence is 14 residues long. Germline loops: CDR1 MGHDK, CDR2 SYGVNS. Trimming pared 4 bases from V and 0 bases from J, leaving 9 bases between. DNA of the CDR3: TGTGCCAGCAGTGGGTGGGGAGCTAACTATGGCTACACCTTC. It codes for CASSGWGANYGYTF.

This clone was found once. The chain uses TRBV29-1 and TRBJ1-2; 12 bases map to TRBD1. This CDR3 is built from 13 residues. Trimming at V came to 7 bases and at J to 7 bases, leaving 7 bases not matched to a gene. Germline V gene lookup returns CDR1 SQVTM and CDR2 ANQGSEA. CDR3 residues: CSAAGTGGRGYTF. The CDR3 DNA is TGCAGCGCTGCCGGGACAGGGGGCCGTGGCTACACCTTC.

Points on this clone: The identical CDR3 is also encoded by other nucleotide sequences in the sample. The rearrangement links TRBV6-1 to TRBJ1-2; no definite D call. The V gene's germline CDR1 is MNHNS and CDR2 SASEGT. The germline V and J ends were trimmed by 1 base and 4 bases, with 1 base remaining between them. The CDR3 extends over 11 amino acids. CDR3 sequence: CASSEGYGYTF. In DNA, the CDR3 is TGTGCCAGCAGTGAAGGCTATGGCTACACCTTC.

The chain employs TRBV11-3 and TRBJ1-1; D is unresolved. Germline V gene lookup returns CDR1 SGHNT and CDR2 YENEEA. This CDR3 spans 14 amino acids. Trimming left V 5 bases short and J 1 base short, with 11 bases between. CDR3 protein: CASSPRASNTEAFF. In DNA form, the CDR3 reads TGTGCCAGCAGCCCTAGGGCATCGAACACTGAAGCTTTCTTT.

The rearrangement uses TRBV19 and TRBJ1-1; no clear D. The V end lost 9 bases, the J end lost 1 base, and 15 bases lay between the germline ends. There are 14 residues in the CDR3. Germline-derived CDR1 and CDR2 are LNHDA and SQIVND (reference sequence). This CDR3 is CASRDDWGNTEAFF. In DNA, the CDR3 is TGTGCCAGCCGGGATGATTGGGGGAACACTGAAGCTTTCTTT.

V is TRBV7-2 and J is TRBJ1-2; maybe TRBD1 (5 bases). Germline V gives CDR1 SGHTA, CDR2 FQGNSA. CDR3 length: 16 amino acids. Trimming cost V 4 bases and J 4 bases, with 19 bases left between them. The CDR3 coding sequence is TGTGCCAGCAGCTCACAAACCGGGGGAGTGATCTATGGCTACACCTTC. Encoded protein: CASSSQTGGVIYGYTF.

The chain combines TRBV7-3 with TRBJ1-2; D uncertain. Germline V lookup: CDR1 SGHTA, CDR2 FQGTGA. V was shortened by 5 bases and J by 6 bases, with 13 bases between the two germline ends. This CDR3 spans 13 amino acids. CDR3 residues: CASSPGPLNGYTF. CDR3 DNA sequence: TGTGCCAGCAGCCCCGGCCCATTAAATGGCTACACCTTC.

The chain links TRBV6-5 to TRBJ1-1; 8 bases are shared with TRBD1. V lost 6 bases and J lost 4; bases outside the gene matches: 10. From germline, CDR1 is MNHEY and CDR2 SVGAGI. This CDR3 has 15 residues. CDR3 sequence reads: CASRNGQGVGTEAFF. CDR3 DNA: TGTGCCAGCAGGAACGGACAGGGAGTAGGCACTGAAGCTTTCTTT.

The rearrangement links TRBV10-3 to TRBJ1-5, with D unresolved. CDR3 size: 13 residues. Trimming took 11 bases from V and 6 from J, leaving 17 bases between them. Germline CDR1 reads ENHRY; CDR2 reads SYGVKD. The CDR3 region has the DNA TGTGCCGCCTGGCGGGAGAGTGGTCAGCCCCAGCATTTT. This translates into CAAWRESGQPQHF.

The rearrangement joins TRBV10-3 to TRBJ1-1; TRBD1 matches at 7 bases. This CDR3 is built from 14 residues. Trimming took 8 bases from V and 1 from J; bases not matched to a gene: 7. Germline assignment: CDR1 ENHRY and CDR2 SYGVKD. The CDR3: CAIGGTAQNTEAFF. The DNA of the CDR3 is TGTGCCATCGGGGGGACAGCTCAGAACACTGAAGCTTTCTTT.

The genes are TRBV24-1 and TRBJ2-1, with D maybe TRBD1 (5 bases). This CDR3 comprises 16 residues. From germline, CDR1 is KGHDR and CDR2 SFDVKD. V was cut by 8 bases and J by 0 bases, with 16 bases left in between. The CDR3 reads CATMGGHKSSYNEQFF. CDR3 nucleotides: TGTGCCACCATGGGCGGACACAAAAGCTCCTACAATGAGCAGTTCTTC.

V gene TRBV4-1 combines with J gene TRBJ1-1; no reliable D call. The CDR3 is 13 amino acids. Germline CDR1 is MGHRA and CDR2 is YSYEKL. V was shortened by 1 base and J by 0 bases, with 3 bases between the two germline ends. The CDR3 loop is CASSQAVNTEAFF. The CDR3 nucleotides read TGCGCCAGCAGCCAAGCGGTGAACACTGAAGCTTTCTTT.

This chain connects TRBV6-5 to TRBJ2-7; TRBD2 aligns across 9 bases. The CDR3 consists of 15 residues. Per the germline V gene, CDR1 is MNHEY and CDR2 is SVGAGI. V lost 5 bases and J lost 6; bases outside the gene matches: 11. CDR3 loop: CASSTTGTSITEQYF. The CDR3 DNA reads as TGTGCCAGCAGTACCACCGGGACTAGCATTACCGAGCAGTACTTC.

CDR3 coding DNA: TGTGCCAGCAGCGCTACTAGCGAATACTACAATGAGCAGTTCTTC. It specifies CASSATSEYYNEQFF. This rearrangement joins TRBV9 to TRBJ2-1, with 7 bases lining up with TRBD2. The germline V gene has CDR1 SGDLS and CDR2 YYNGEE. After removal of 3 bases from V and 3 bases from J, the junction contained 6 bases not matched to a gene. CDR3 length equals 15 residues. The full variable domain, completed using reference TRBV9 and TRBJ2-1, is DSGVTQTPKHLITATGQRVTLRCSPRSGDLSVYWYQQSLDQGLQFLIQYYNGEERAKGNILERFSAQQFPDLHSELNLSSLELGDSALYFCASSATSEYYNEQFFGPGTRLTVL.